The source of this T cell receptor beta chain is a study of immune heterogeneity within non-small cell lung tumors. Bulk tumor genomic DNA served as template, at about 600 ng per sample. Biopsies, several per primary tumor and spaced far apart, were collected during surgery. Surgery that was curative in intent was performed on patients with untreated, newly diagnosed non-small cell lung cancer. Germline CDR1 reads MNHNS; CDR2 reads SASEGT. The CDR3 loop spans 13 amino acids. Trimming took 7 bases from V and 5 from J; bases not matched to a gene: 7. By sample share, this clonotype is large. Multiplex PCR was performed with 32 V and 13 J primers, and it amplified TCR beta CDR3. Via MiXCR, TCRdb re-called the multiplex PCR reads, giving one row per CDR3 protein. The repertoire holds more than 3,000 distinct CDR3 sequences, with under 30% as singletons.

The J gene is TRBJ2-7, the V gene TRBV6-1; 8 nucleotides align to TRBD1. This TCR came from a man aged 60 to 75 with non-small cell lung cancer. What was sequenced was lung tumor tissue. DNA for the CDR3: TGTGCCAGCACAGGGGGCAGTTTGGACGAGCAGTACTTC. It is translated as CASTGGSLDEQYF.